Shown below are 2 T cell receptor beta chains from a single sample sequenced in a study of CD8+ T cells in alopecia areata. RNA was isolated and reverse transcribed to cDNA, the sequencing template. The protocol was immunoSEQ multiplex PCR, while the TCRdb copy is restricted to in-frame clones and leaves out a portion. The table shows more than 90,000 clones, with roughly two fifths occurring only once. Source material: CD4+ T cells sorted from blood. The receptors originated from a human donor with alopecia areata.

CDR3 coding DNA: TGTGCCAGCAGCCCGGAGTGGTACGAGCAGTACTTC. Amino acid sequence: CASSPEWYEQYF. J is TRBJ2-7 and V is TRBV28, with D unresolved. Trimming took 6 bases from V and 4 from J, leaving 10 bases between them. The CDR3 loop spans 12 amino acids. The germline gives CDR1 MDHEN, CDR2 SYDVKM.

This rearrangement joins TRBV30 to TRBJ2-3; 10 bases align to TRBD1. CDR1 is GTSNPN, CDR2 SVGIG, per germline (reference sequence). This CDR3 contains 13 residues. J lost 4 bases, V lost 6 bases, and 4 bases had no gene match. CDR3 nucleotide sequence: TGTGCCTGCCGGGACAGGGGTCCAGATACGCAGTATTTT. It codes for CACRDRGPDTQYF.